Presented here are 31 T cell receptor beta chains from one specimen sequenced in a study of blood T cell repertoires in COVID-19. The method was immunoSEQ multiplex PCR; TCRdb's version includes in-frame clones alone and lacks a portion of them. The sample gives about 140,000 clones, roughly 80% of which show up once; over 7% is in the top ten. Sequenced input: peripheral blood. Source of these receptors: a human donor in a cohort sampled during active COVID-19.

J is TRBJ2-5 and V is TRBV5-8; 12 nucleotides match TRBD1. This CDR3 has 14 amino acids. The germline gives CDR1 SGHTS, CDR2 YDEGEE. V was clipped by 3 bases and J by 5 bases; unmatched bases: 2. CDR3 in DNA: TGTGCCAGCAGCTGGGACAGGGGGCATGAGACCCAGTACTTC. It codes for CASSWDRGHETQYF.

The chain recombines TRBV28 with TRBJ2-1, with 8 nucleotides matching TRBD1. The CDR3 spans 15 residues. Per germline, CDR1 MDHEN and CDR2 SYDVKM. V dropped 6 bases and J dropped 11; count of bases not matched to a gene: 15. The CDR3 loop is CASRSPDRARSKQFF. CDR3 nucleotides: TGTGCCAGCAGGTCTCCGGACAGGGCTCGGAGTAAGCAGTTCTTC.

Many counts were recorded for this clone. This chain uses TRBV6-4 with TRBJ1-1; unclear D gene. This CDR3 spans 14 amino acids. Germline V gene data show CDR1 as MRHNA and CDR2 as SNTAGT. Trimming stripped 5 bases from V and 0 bases from J, with 10 bases between. Here the CDR3 reads CASSPGYMNTEAFF. The CDR3 bases are TGTGCCAGCAGTCCAGGATACATGAACACTGAAGCTTTCTTT.

This chain uses TRBV18 with TRBJ1-2; no reliable D call. Trimming left V 4 bases short and J 8 bases short, with 20 bases between. CDR1 is KGHSH and CDR2 is LQKENI in the germline V gene. The CDR3 extends over 15 amino acids. Here the CDR3 reads CASSRSPGEGKGYTF. The CDR3 region has the DNA TGTGCCAGCTCACGAAGCCCCGGGGAGGGTAAAGGCTACACCTTC.

The V and J genes are TRBV6-1 and TRBJ1-6; TRBD1 is a possible D gene (5 bases). V shed 4 bases and J shed 9 bases, with 19 bases lying between them. Per germline, CDR1 MNHNS and CDR2 SASEGT. CDR3 length: 16 amino acids. The CDR3 DNA sequence: TGTGCCAGCAGTGCCCTGAGTCAGGGATCGGGTTCACCCCTCCACTTT. It yields the protein CASSALSQGSGSPLHF.

This chain connects TRBV2 to TRBJ2-3; 7 nucleotides agree with TRBD1. Per germline, CDR1 SNHLY and CDR2 FYNNEI. The junction had 9 bases not matched to a gene; V was cut back by 6 bases and J by 3 bases. The CDR3 is made up of 15 amino acids. This CDR3 reads CASRAGQAITDTQYF. CDR3 bases: TGTGCCAGCAGAGCAGGACAGGCGATAACAGATACGCAGTATTTT.

This rearrangement joins TRBV5-6 to TRBJ1-1; D not resolved. Trimming removed 1 base from V and 4 bases from J, with 11 bases in between. This CDR3 region has 14 residues. Germline V gene data show CDR1 as SGHDT and CDR2 as YYEEEE. The CDR3 loop reads CASSLFRVGTEAFF. DNA of the CDR3: TGTGCCAGCAGCTTGTTCCGGGTTGGCACTGAAGCTTTCTTT.

The chain carries TRBV7-3 and TRBJ1-2, with TRBD1 as a possible D gene (6 bases). Germline CDR1 SGHTA, CDR2 FQGTGA. The CDR3 consists of 18 residues. V was pared by 5 bases and J by 5 bases, with 27 bases between. For the CDR3, the DNA is TGTGCCAGCAGCCCAGACCCCACTTCCGGGACACATCTTTATGGCTACACCTTC. Amino acids: CASSPDPTSGTHLYGYTF. Looking up the rest from reference TRBV7-3 and TRBJ1-2 gives the full variable domain: GAGVSQTPSNKVTEKGKYVELRCDPISGHTALYWYRQSLGQGPEFLIYFQGTGAADDSGLPNDRFFAVRPEGSVSTLKIQRTERGDSAVYLCASSPDPTSGTHLYGYTFGSGTRLTVV.

This chain connects TRBV2 to TRBJ1-1, with D perhaps matching TRBD1 (6 bases). Trimming cost V 6 bases and J 4 bases, with 12 bases left between them. Germline CDR1 SNHLY, CDR2 FYNNEI. This CDR3 has 13 amino acids. The CDR3: CASRGRGITEAFF. The CDR3 DNA follows: TGTGCCAGCAGGGGAAGGGGGATCACTGAAGCTTTCTTT.

V gene TRBV10-1 combines with J gene TRBJ1-5; a weak D match, TRBD1 (5 bases). CDR3 length: 14 amino acids. Germline V gives CDR1 WNHNN, CDR2 SYGVQD (reference sequence). With 0 bases removed from V and 4 bases from J, the gap between germline ends came to 7 bases. The CDR3 sequence: CASSESSGNQPQHF. As DNA, the CDR3 is TGCGCCAGCAGTGAGTCATCAGGGAATCAGCCCCAGCATTTT.

With respect to this clone: The germline gene is not matched at one end of the junction; a read error may be the cause. The CDR3 bases are TGTGCCAGCAATGAAGGGGGACTCAATCAGCCCCAGCATTTT. It yields the protein CASNEGGLNQPQHF. This chain connects TRBV6-1 to TRBJ1-5, with a weak D call TRBD1 (6 bases). The CDR3 contains 14 residues. Per germline, CDR1 MNHNS and CDR2 SASEGT.

The chain joins TRBV19 to TRBJ1-4, with 8 bases lining up with TRBD1. There are 17 residues in the CDR3. With 4 bases clipped from V and 3 bases from J, the junction kept 10 bases outside the gene matches. In germline, CDR1 is LNHDA, CDR2 SQIVND (reference sequence). The CDR3: CASSNPRQGPPNEKLFF. The DNA of the CDR3 is TGTGCCAGTAGTAACCCACGACAGGGGCCACCTAATGAAAAACTGTTTTTT.

V is TRBV9 and J is TRBJ2-5; the D is unclear. The V gene's germline CDR1 is SGDLS and CDR2 YYNGEE. The CDR3 length is 11 residues. Trimming removed 0 bases from V and 7 bases from J, with 4 bases in between. This CDR3 is CASSVAGTQYF. In DNA form, the CDR3 reads TGTGCCAGCAGCGTAGCGGGGACCCAGTACTTC.

This chain uses TRBV6-5 with TRBJ1-1, with 10 bases aligning to TRBD1. Germline assignment: CDR1 MNHEY and CDR2 SVGAGI. The CDR3 contains 15 residues. Germline trimming cut 6 bases from V and 5 bases from J; bases unmatched to any gene: 9. The CDR3 spells CASRPGQGRRTEAFF. In nucleotides, the CDR3 is TGTGCCAGCAGGCCGGGACAGGGGCGACGGACTGAAGCTTTCTTT.

CDR3 residues: CASSYSIVTFEGGYTF. CDR3 coding DNA: TGTGCCAGCAGTTACTCGATAGTCACGTTTGAGGGTGGCTACACCTTC. This rearrangement joins TRBV6-5 to TRBJ1-2; no clear D. CDR3 length: 16 amino acids. Germline CDR1 MNHEY, CDR2 SVGAGI. Trimming cost V 0 bases and J 7 bases, with 18 bases left between them.

The rearrangement links TRBV27 to TRBJ1-1; TRBD1 aligns across 8 bases. The CDR3 is 14 residues long. The germline V gene has CDR1 MNHEY and CDR2 SMNVEV (reference sequence). Trimming at V came to 6 bases and at J to 4 bases, leaving 7 bases not matched to a gene. CDR3 in DNA: TGTGCCAGCAGCTTACTGGGACAGGTCACTGAAGCTTTCTTT. Its protein product is CASSLLGQVTEAFF.

Details on this clone: One end of the junction does not line up with germline, which may come from a read error. V is TRBV20-1 and J is TRBJ2-1, with 9 nucleotides matching TRBD2. The CDR3 sequence is 11 residues long. CDR1 is DFQATT, CDR2 SNEGSKA, per germline (reference sequence). The CDR3 DNA follows: TGCAGTGCCCCCTTGCGGGGGGGCTCCCTCTTC. Protein: CSAPLRGGSLF.

The chain combines TRBV10-3 with TRBJ2-7; the match to TRBD1 covers 11 bases. CDR1 and CDR2 from the germline V gene are ENHRY and SYGVKD. The CDR3 sequence is 14 residues long. J gave up 5 bases and V 9 bases, and 9 bases lay outside the gene matches. For the CDR3, the DNA is TGTGCCATGGCAACCGGGACAGGGGGGAACGAGCAGTACTTC. It specifies CAMATGTGGNEQYF.

The genes are TRBV27 and TRBJ2-2, with 7 bases that match TRBD1. V was clipped by 2 bases and J by 3 bases; unmatched bases: 9. CDR1 is MNHEY, CDR2 SMNVEV, per germline (reference sequence). CDR3 length equals 17 residues. The CDR3 here is CASSLHKGARDTGELFF. The DNA of the CDR3 is TGTGCCAGCAGTTTACATAAGGGGGCAAGGGACACCGGGGAGCTGTTTTTT.

This clone was counted a few times. The chain couples TRBV5-1 to TRBJ2-5; TRBD1 aligns across 7 bases. V lost 5 bases to trimming and J lost 4 bases; unmatched junction nucleotides: 8. Germline lookup yields CDR1 SGHRS and CDR2 YFSETQ. This CDR3 has 14 amino acids. The CDR3 DNA reads TGCGCCAGCAGGTCCGGGACAGCCATAGAGACCCAGTACTTC. Amino acids: CASRSGTAIETQYF.

The rearrangement uses TRBV6-5 and TRBJ2-7; 8 nucleotides align to TRBD2. V gave up 7 bases and J gave up 6 bases; unmatched junction bases: 11. CDR1 and CDR2 from the germline V gene are MNHEY and SVGAGI. CDR3 length: 14 residues. The CDR3 bases are TGTGCCAGCATCCGACGCGGGGGGTCGGGCGAGCAGTACTTC. It codes for CASIRRGGSGEQYF.

The chain employs TRBV18 and TRBJ1-1; TRBD1 might be the D (6 bases). This CDR3 has 14 residues. Germline V CDR1 and CDR2: KGHSH, LQKENI. The V gene lost 8 bases and the J gene lost 2 bases, with 15 bases spanning the gap. The CDR3 loop reads CASLWGQSNTEAFF. The CDR3 bases are TGTGCCAGCCTATGGGGGCAGAGCAACACTGAAGCTTTCTTT.

The CDR3 coding sequence is TGTGCCAGCAGCCTCGACAGGGATCAGCCCCAGCATTTT. Amino acids: CASSLDRDQPQHF. The gene calls are TRBV11-2 and TRBJ1-5, with 7 bases aligning to TRBD1. V lost 5 bases to trimming and J lost 5 bases; unmatched junction nucleotides: 3. The CDR3 is made up of 13 amino acids. Germline values: CDR1 SGHAT, CDR2 FQNNGV.

The V and J genes are TRBV18 and TRBJ2-7; 7 bases are shared with TRBD1. The V gene's germline CDR1 is KGHSH and CDR2 LQKENI. Unmatched junction bases numbered 2, after V lost 3 bases and J lost 0 bases. The CDR3 length is 14 residues. CDR3 residues: CASSPGQFSYEQYF. The CDR3 DNA sequence: TGTGCCAGCTCACCGGGACAGTTCTCCTACGAGCAGTACTTC.

V usage is TRBV27 and J usage is TRBJ2-2, with TRBD2 matching over 13 bases. Looked up from germline, CDR1 is MNHEY and CDR2 is SMNVEV (reference sequence). The CDR3 extends over 17 amino acids. The V segment lost 4 bases and the J segment 6 bases; nucleotides outside the gene matches: 8. The CDR3 loop reads CASSYGGLAGPPGELFF. As DNA, the CDR3 is TGTGCCAGCAGTTACGGGGGACTAGCGGGGCCCCCCGGGGAGCTGTTTTTT.

The chain couples TRBV11-3 to TRBJ1-1; D uncertain. This CDR3 region has 13 residues. V gave up 8 bases and J gave up 1 base, with 11 bases separating them. The germline V gene has CDR1 SGHNT and CDR2 YENEEA. The CDR3: CASAGRANTEAFF. The DNA for the CDR3 is TGTGCCAGCGCGGGGAGGGCGAACACTGAAGCTTTCTTT. Full variable domain (missing parts from reference TRBV11-3 and TRBJ1-1): EAGVVQSPRYKIIEKKQPVAFWCNPISGHNTLYWYLQNLGQGPELLIRYENEEAVDDSQLPKDRFSAERLKGVDSTLKIQPAELGDSAVYLCASAGRANTEAFFGQGTRLTVV.

V is TRBV29-1 and J is TRBJ1-1; D is undetermined. CDR1 SQVTM and CDR2 ANQGSEA come from the germline V gene. The length of the CDR3 is 11 residues. Deletions cut 6 bases from V and 1 base from J, with 6 bases between. The CDR3 is CSVSSNTEAFF. The CDR3 region has the DNA TGCAGCGTATCCTCGAACACTGAAGCTTTCTTT.

The chain joins TRBV2 to TRBJ1-1; 8 nucleotides agree with TRBD1. This CDR3 has 14 residues. Germline lookup yields CDR1 SNHLY and CDR2 FYNNEI. V dropped 5 bases and J dropped 4; count of bases not matched to a gene: 6. The CDR3 bases are TGTGCCAGCAGTACACAGGGGGTGGGCACTGAAGCTTTCTTT. This codes for CASSTQGVGTEAFF.

CDR3 DNA: TGCGCCAGCAGTGAGGATGACTACCTTTGGGAGCTGTTTTTT. Translating gives CASSEDDYLWELFF. The V and J genes are TRBV10-2 and TRBJ2-2; perhaps TRBD2 as D (5 bases). With 2 bases removed from V and 9 bases from J, the gap between germline ends came to 13 bases. Germline V lookup: CDR1 WSHSY, CDR2 SAAADI. This CDR3 contains 14 residues.

J is TRBJ1-1 and V is TRBV6-6; 8 nucleotides agree with TRBD1. The CDR3 sequence is 16 residues long. The germline gives CDR1 MNHNY, CDR2 SVGAGI (reference sequence). The V gene end was trimmed by 2 bases and the J gene end by 3 bases; junction bases not matched to a gene: 8. CDR3 sequence reads: CASSYRQGAIDTEAFF. DNA for the CDR3: TGTGCCAGCAGTTACCGTCAGGGGGCAATCGACACTGAAGCTTTCTTT.

As to this clone: The junction departs from germline at one end; a sequencing error may be responsible. The V and J genes are TRBV5-1 and TRBJ2-3; 9 bases match TRBD2. The CDR3 spans 16 residues. CDR1 is SGHRS, CDR2 YFSETQ, per germline. CDR3 protein: CANSLEASGTQGTQYF. DNA of the CDR3: TGCGCCAACAGCTTGGAGGCTAGCGGGACCCAGGGGACGCAGTATTTT.